This TCR beta chain was documented in a study of OX40 agonist ivuxolimab in advanced cancers. Describing the broader study: Ivuxolimab was an agonistic, fully human IgG2 monoclonal antibody directed against OX40 (CD134), a costimulatory receptor. Intravenous ivuxolimab was administered to patients every 2 weeks at six dose levels: 0.01, 0.1, 0.3, 1.5, 3 and 10 mg/kg. Of the 50 to 55 dose-escalation patients, hepatocellular carcinoma was present in approximately 20, melanoma in approximately 15, renal cell carcinoma in 9 and head and neck cancer in 9. In the dose-escalation cohort, over 65% of patients were male, and the mean age was around 60 years, with a range of about 20 to 90. Patients were allowed to have had prior anti-PD-1, anti-PD-L1 or anti-CTLA-4 therapy, and around two fifths of the dose-escalation patients had been treated with checkpoint inhibitors. Partial responses occurred in three dose-escalation patients, of whom one had hepatocellular carcinoma and two had cutaneous melanoma. Peripheral TCRbeta sequencing aimed to test whether ivuxolimab altered TCR sequence diversity and caused clonal T-cell expansion. The paper reports the monotherapy dose-escalation portion (N ≈ 50 patients) of the phase I ivuxolimab trial.

Patients with autoimmune disease history or receiving systemic immunosuppression were excluded from the trial. Peripheral blood for TCR sequencing was collected from all dose cohorts at baseline, on cycle 4 day 1, and on cycle 7 day 1. Samples came from an open-label, multicenter, first-in-human phase I dose-escalation trial of ivuxolimab. The trial enrolled adults with locally advanced or metastatic head and neck squamous cell, hepatocellular, melanoma or renal cell carcinoma. Before TCR sequencing, CD4+ T cells and CD8+ T cells from peripheral blood were sorted into separate populations. Study-wide conclusions, independent of this receptor: On average, CD8+ T cells showed more expanded clones than CD4+ T cells after ivuxolimab. At doses of 0.1 to 3.0 mg/kg, clonal expansion of both CD4+ and CD8+ blood T cells was observed from baseline to week 6. In partial responders in the 0.1-3.0 mg/kg groups, normalized peripheral clonal expansion was found to be among the lowest, especially among CD8+ T cells. Low levels of normalized T-cell clonal expansion were also shown by some nonresponding patients. The antigen specificity of the peripheral T cells that underwent clonal expansion was not determined.

Remarks on this clone: There is no known antigen for this receptor. Base quality data are lacking; no much larger clone is found one base away.

Counted from cysteine to phenylalanine, this CDR3 has 17 amino acids. The CDR3 DNA has 51 bases and is translated from base 1. Taken from the germline V gene (reference sequence), the CDR1 and CDR2 loops are MNHEY and SMNVEV. Trimming takes 3 bases off V and 8 bases off J; junction bases not matched to a gene: 18. For sequencing of the TCRbeta CDR3 region, genomic DNA was extracted from the sorted cells. TCRbeta CDR3 regions were sequenced using the immunoSEQ Assay. TCRdb mirrors the immuneACCESS table, restricted to in-frame sequences. Some clones are absent from its copies; in checked studies, under half trace to an unresolved V gene, and the reason for the others is unknown. A total of about 130,000 clones appear in this sample, 90% of them only once. Approximately 0.99% of the sample is in the top ten clones.

The sequences come from CD4+ or CD8+ T cells sorted from blood, collected in a trial of the OX40 agonist ivuxolimab. Here the chain combines TRBV27 and TRBJ1-1; the central 7 bases match TRBD1. The TCR comes from an adult with an advanced solid tumor such as melanoma, head and neck, liver or kidney cancer. The CDR3 reads CASSFKVQSPRGEEAFF. The nucleotide sequence reads as follows: TGTGCCAGCAGTTTTAAGGTTCAGTCCCCCAGGGGGGAGGAAGCTTTCTTT.